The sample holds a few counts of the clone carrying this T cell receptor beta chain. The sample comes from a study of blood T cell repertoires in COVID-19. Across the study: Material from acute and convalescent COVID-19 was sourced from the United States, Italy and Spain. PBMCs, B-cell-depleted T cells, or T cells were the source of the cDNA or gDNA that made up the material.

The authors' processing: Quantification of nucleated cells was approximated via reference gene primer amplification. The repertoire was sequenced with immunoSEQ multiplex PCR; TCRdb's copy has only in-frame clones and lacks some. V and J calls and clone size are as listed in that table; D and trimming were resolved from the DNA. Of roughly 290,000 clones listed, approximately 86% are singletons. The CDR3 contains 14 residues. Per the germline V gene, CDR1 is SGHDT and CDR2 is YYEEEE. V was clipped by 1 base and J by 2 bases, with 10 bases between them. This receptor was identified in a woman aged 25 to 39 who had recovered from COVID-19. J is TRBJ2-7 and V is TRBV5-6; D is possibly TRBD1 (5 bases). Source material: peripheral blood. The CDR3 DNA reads TGTGCCAGCAGCTTGTGGGGCACCCCCTACGAGCAGTACTTC. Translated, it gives CASSLWGTPYEQYF.